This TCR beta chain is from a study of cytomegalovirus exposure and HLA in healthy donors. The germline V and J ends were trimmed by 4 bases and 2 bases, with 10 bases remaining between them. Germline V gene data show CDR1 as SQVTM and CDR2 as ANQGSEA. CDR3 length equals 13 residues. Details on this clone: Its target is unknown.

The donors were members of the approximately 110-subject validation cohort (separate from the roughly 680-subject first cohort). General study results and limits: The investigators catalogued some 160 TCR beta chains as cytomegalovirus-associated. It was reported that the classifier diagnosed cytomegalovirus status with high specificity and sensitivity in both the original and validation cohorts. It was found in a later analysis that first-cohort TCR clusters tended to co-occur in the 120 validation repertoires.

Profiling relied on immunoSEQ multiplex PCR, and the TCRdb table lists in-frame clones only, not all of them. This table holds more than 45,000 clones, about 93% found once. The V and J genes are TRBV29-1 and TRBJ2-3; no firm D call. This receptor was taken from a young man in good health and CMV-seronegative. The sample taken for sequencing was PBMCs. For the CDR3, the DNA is TGCAGCGTTGTCGGCCGGGTCACAGATACGCAGTATTTT. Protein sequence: CSVVGRVTDTQYF.